This is a list of T cell receptor beta chains from one sample in a study of cytomegalovirus exposure and HLA in healthy donors. TCRdb's table, derived via immunoSEQ multiplex PCR, lists solely in-frame clones and lacks some. The table has around 140,000 clones, 75% to 85% seen once. Sequencing used PBMCs. Every receptor here comes from a female donor in good health and CMV-seropositive. Each CDR3 is given with its conserved first and last residue. A D gene is named only where the DNA matches it firmly. A clone size is listed for some rows: how often the clone was seen (once, few, many), or a class if it is expanded.

cdr3_aa: CAWRPGGNTEAFF; cdr3_nt: TGTGCCTGGAGACCCGGGGGGAACACTGAAGCTTTCTTT; clone_size: few; d_call: NA; j_call: TRBJ1-1; v_call: TRBV30
cdr3_aa: CASSQDRGTLNF; cdr3_nt: TGTGCCAGCTCTCAGGACAGGGGGACCCTAAACTTC; clone_size: NA; d_call: TRBD1; j_call: TRBJ2-5; v_call: TRBV18
cdr3_aa: CASSIDRGAGSYNEQFF; cdr3_nt: TGTGCCAGTAGTATAGATCGGGGAGCGGGGAGTTACAATGAGCAGTTCTTC; clone_size: NA; d_call: TRBD2; j_call: TRBJ2-1; v_call: TRBV19
cdr3_aa: CASSQGTGIGSVIGEETQYF; cdr3_nt: TGTGCCAGCAGTCAAGGAACGGGCATCGGGTCCGTCATCGGGGAAGAGACCCAGTACTTC; clone_size: NA; d_call: NA; j_call: TRBJ2-5; v_call: TRBV2
cdr3_aa: CASSSHRGGVTEAFF; cdr3_nt: TGTGCCAGCAGCTCGCACAGGGGTGGTGTCACTGAAGCTTTCTTT; clone_size: NA; d_call: TRBD1; j_call: TRBJ1-1; v_call: TRBV7-2
cdr3_aa: CASSLGGFGELFF; cdr3_nt: TGTGCCAGCAGCTTGGGCGGGTTCGGGGAGCTGTTTTTT; clone_size: NA; d_call: NA; j_call: TRBJ2-2; v_call: TRBV7-3
cdr3_aa: CASSQGTGRPYEQYF; cdr3_nt: TGTGCCAGCAGCCAAGGGACAGGGAGACCTTACGAGCAGTACTTC; clone_size: NA; d_call: TRBD1; j_call: TRBJ2-7; v_call: TRBV7-2
cdr3_aa: CASSIGLGNPNYEQYF; cdr3_nt: TGTGCCAGTAGTATAGGCCTCGGGAACCCCAACTACGAGCAGTACTTC; clone_size: once; d_call: NA; j_call: TRBJ2-7; v_call: TRBV19
cdr3_aa: CASSPGPHSGNTIYF; cdr3_nt: TGTGCCAGCAGTCCCGGTCCTCACTCTGGAAACACCATATATTTT; clone_size: NA; d_call: NA; j_call: TRBJ1-3; v_call: TRBV5-4
cdr3_aa: CASSIGGVNQPQHF; cdr3_nt: TGTGCCAGCAGCATAGGGGGGGTCAATCAGCCCCAGCATTTT; clone_size: NA; d_call: NA; j_call: TRBJ1-5; v_call: TRBV7-9
cdr3_aa: CSARHSYGYTF; cdr3_nt: TGCAGTGCTAGACACAGCTATGGCTACACCTTC; clone_size: NA; d_call: NA; j_call: TRBJ1-2; v_call: TRBV20-1
cdr3_aa: CSVLETGTANEKLFF; cdr3_nt: TGCAGCGTCCTCGAAACCGGGACAGCTAATGAAAAACTGTTTTTT; clone_size: few; d_call: TRBD1; j_call: TRBJ1-4; v_call: TRBV29-1
cdr3_aa: CASSLVPTSGSSYNEQFF; cdr3_nt: TGCGCCAGCAGCTTGGTCCCGACTAGCGGGAGCTCCTACAATGAGCAGTTCTTC; clone_size: NA; d_call: TRBD2; j_call: TRBJ2-1; v_call: TRBV5-1
cdr3_aa: CATSRDLGTGSYEQYF; cdr3_nt: TGTGCCACCAGCAGAGATTTAGGGACAGGGAGCTACGAGCAGTACTTC; clone_size: NA; d_call: TRBD1; j_call: TRBJ2-7; v_call: TRBV15
cdr3_aa: CASSSPGTGNEKLFF; cdr3_nt: TGTGCCAGCAGTTCCCCCGGGACAGGAAATGAAAAACTGTTTTTT; clone_size: many; d_call: TRBD1; j_call: TRBJ1-4; v_call: TRBV6-5
cdr3_aa: CASTRRDTVVEQYF; cdr3_nt: TGTGCCAGCACCCGACGAGACACGGTCGTCGAGCAGTACTTC; clone_size: few; d_call: NA; j_call: TRBJ2-7; v_call: TRBV6-1
cdr3_aa: CASSLTLNTEAFF; cdr3_nt: TGTGCCAGCAGCTTAACTTTGAACACTGAAGCTTTCTTT; clone_size: NA; d_call: NA; j_call: TRBJ1-1; v_call: TRBV7-6
cdr3_aa: CASSESGLTEAFF; cdr3_nt: TGCGCCAGCAGTGAGTCAGGACTCACTGAAGCTTTCTTT; clone_size: once; d_call: NA; j_call: TRBJ1-1; v_call: TRBV10-2
cdr3_aa: CASSLHRGGNQPQHF; cdr3_nt: TGTGCCAGCAGTCTCCACAGGGGTGGGAATCAGCCCCAGCATTTT; clone_size: NA; d_call: TRBD1; j_call: TRBJ1-5; v_call: TRBV2
cdr3_aa: CASSDTGTGGFRNQPQHF; cdr3_nt: TGTGCCAGCAGCGATACCGGGACAGGGGGCTTTCGAAACCAGCCCCAGCATTTT; clone_size: NA; d_call: TRBD1; j_call: TRBJ1-5; v_call: TRBV7-9
cdr3_aa: CSVEDQGYEQYF; cdr3_nt: TGCAGCGTTGAAGACCAGGGCTACGAGCAGTACTTC; clone_size: NA; d_call: NA; j_call: TRBJ2-7; v_call: TRBV29-1
cdr3_aa: CASSWQGAGNEKLFF; cdr3_nt: TGTGCCAGCAGTTGGCAGGGGGCTGGTAATGAAAAACTGTTTTTT; clone_size: NA; d_call: TRBD1; j_call: TRBJ1-4; v_call: TRBV2
cdr3_aa: CASSEGTGWNTEAFF; cdr3_nt: TGTGCCAGCAGTGAAGGGACAGGGTGGAACACTGAAGCTTTCTTT; clone_size: NA; d_call: TRBD1; j_call: TRBJ1-1; v_call: TRBV6-1
cdr3_aa: CASSSSAKNIQYF; cdr3_nt: TGTGCCAGCAGTTCATCAGCCAAAAACATTCAGTACTTC; clone_size: NA; d_call: NA; j_call: TRBJ2-4; v_call: TRBV6-1
cdr3_aa: CASSLAGDEKLFF; cdr3_nt: TGCGCCAGCAGCTTGGCGGGGGATGAAAAACTGTTTTTT; clone_size: once; d_call: NA; j_call: TRBJ1-4; v_call: TRBV5-1
cdr3_aa: CASSAGSLETQYF; cdr3_nt: TGTGCCAGCAGCGCCGGGAGTCTAGAGACCCAGTACTTC; clone_size: NA; d_call: NA; j_call: TRBJ2-5; v_call: TRBV28
cdr3_aa: CASSLPGQTYEQYF; cdr3_nt: TGCGCCAGCAGCTTACCGGGACAGACCTACGAGCAGTACTTC; clone_size: NA; d_call: TRBD1; j_call: TRBJ2-7; v_call: TRBV5-1
cdr3_aa: CATGTGYTGELFF; cdr3_nt: TGTGCCACCGGGACAGGGTATACCGGGGAGCTGTTTTTT; clone_size: few; d_call: TRBD1; j_call: TRBJ2-2; v_call: TRBV15
cdr3_aa: CARGKEQGDRDEQFF; cdr3_nt: TGTGCCAGGGGCAAGGAACAGGGCGACAGAGATGAGCAGTTCTTC; clone_size: few; d_call: NA; j_call: TRBJ2-1; v_call: TRBV2
cdr3_aa: CASSEGTATYNEQFF; cdr3_nt: TGTGCCAGCAGTGAGGGGACTGCGACCTACAATGAGCAGTTCTTC; clone_size: NA; d_call: NA; j_call: TRBJ2-1; v_call: TRBV2